Below, 32 T cell receptor beta chains from the same sample are listed, as sequenced in a study of T cell changes during pregnancy in multiple sclerosis. The repertoire was sequenced with immunoSEQ multiplex PCR; TCRdb's copy has only in-frame clones and lacks some. The table records tens of thousands of clones, roughly 92% of them present only once. The specimen was peripheral blood, collected after pregnancy. These receptors all stem from a female donor with multiple sclerosis, enrolled in a pregnancy study.

J is TRBJ1-1 and V is TRBV11-2; 9 bases line up with TRBD1. V dropped 4 bases and J dropped 9; count of bases not matched to a gene: 9. CDR3 size: 14 residues. The germline V gene encodes CDR1 SGHAT and CDR2 FQNNGV. CDR3 sequence reads: CASSSTGGVMKAFF. In DNA form, the CDR3 reads TGTGCCAGCAGCTCGACAGGGGGAGTTATGAAAGCTTTCTTT. The whole variable domain, filled in from reference TRBV11-2 and TRBJ1-1, reads EAGVAQSPRYKIIEKRQSVAFWCNPISGHATLYWYQQILGQGPKLLIQFQNNGVVDDSQLPKDRFSAERLKGVDSTLKIQPAKLEDSAVYLCASSSTGGVMKAFFGQGTRLTVV.

The count of this clone is one. The chain combines TRBV4-1 with TRBJ1-1; no reliable D call. Germline V gives CDR1 MGHRA, CDR2 YSYEKL. The CDR3 runs to 15 residues. Between the trimmed V and J ends, which lost 3 bases and 7 bases, there was a span of 18 bases. The CDR3 DNA reads as TGCGCCAGCAGCCACCCCAACTTGGTGCCCGATGAAGCTTTCTTT. Translating it yields CASSHPNLVPDEAFF.

This clone is labeled medium-sized. The genes are TRBV6-4 and TRBJ2-1; TRBD2 matches at 8 bases. The CDR3 has 14 amino acids. Germline V CDR1 and CDR2: MRHNA, SNTAGT. Germline trimming cut 2 bases from V and 3 bases from J; bases unmatched to any gene: 0. The CDR3: CASSDAGGYNEQFF. For the CDR3, the DNA is TGTGCCAGCAGTGACGCGGGGGGCTACAATGAGCAGTTCTTC.

This chain uses TRBV4-2 with TRBJ1-1; the D is unclear. V lost 0 bases, J lost 3 bases, and 8 bases lay in between. CDR3 size: 14 residues. CDR1 and CDR2 from the germline V gene are LGHNA and YNFKEQ. CDR3 nucleotides: TGTGCCAGCAGCCAAGAAGCTCTGGACACTGAAGCTTTCTTT. Protein: CASSQEALDTEAFF.

The chain links TRBV6-5 to TRBJ2-7; 7 nucleotides match TRBD1. The CDR3 extends over 15 amino acids. The trim removed 2 bases at V and 3 bases at J, leaving 7 bases unmatched. Germline V gives CDR1 MNHEY, CDR2 SVGAGI. CDR3 nucleotides: TGTGCCAGCAGTTACAGGGACAGACAGGGCTACGAGCAGTACTTC. Protein sequence: CASSYRDRQGYEQYF.

The J gene is TRBJ1-6, the V gene TRBV7-8; TRBD1 agrees at 7 bases. From germline, CDR1 is SGHVS and CDR2 FQNEAQ. After removal of 1 base from V and 6 bases from J, the junction contained 6 bases not matched to a gene. The CDR3 runs to 16 residues. The CDR3 reads CASSLGGDSFNSPLHF. CDR3 nucleotide sequence: TGTGCCAGCAGCTTAGGTGGGGACAGTTTTAATTCACCCCTCCACTTT.

A single count supports this clone. The rearrangement links TRBV6-4 to TRBJ2-1; 8 nucleotides line up with TRBD2. The germline CDR1 and CDR2 sequences are MRHNA and SNTAGT. The V gene end was trimmed by 4 bases and the J gene end by 9 bases; junction bases not matched to a gene: 11. The CDR3 has 15 residues. The CDR3 coding sequence is TGTGCCAGCAGTGTCGAGACGGGGGGGCCGGGTGAGCAGTTCTTC. This codes for CASSVETGGPGEQFF.

This clone has more than one count but fewer than ten. The J gene is TRBJ1-4, the V gene TRBV4-3; the D gene is possibly TRBD1 (6 bases). Per the germline V gene, CDR1 is LGHNA and CDR2 is YSLEER. Trimming pared 0 bases from V and 7 bases from J, leaving 12 bases between. The CDR3 is 15 residues long. The CDR3 DNA follows: TGCGCCAGCAGCCAAGATGGCCAGGGGACTGAAAAACTGTTTTTT. Translated, it gives CASSQDGQGTEKLFF.

The chain employs TRBV7-3 and TRBJ1-2; 9 bases line up with TRBD1. The trim removed 4 bases at V and 0 bases at J, leaving 24 bases unmatched. Germline CDR1 SGHTA, CDR2 FQGTGA. This CDR3 region has 22 residues. CDR3 protein: CASSCPGTGPDSCLLANYGYTF. Written as DNA, the CDR3 is TGTGCCAGCAGCTGTCCCGGGACAGGGCCGGACTCCTGTTTATTAGCTAACTATGGCTACACCTTC.

This rearrangement joins TRBV6-1 to TRBJ2-4, with a possible D match to TRBD1 (5 bases). Germline CDR1 reads MNHNS; CDR2 reads SASEGT. The V end lost 0 bases, the J end lost 9 bases, and 15 bases lay between the germline ends. The CDR3 runs 15 residues. CDR3 residues: CASSEAGVGWGIQYF. In DNA, the CDR3 is TGTGCCAGCAGTGAAGCAGGGGTGGGGTGGGGCATTCAGTACTTC.

CDR3 loop: CASSLGLGSPLHF. As DNA, the CDR3 is TGTGCCAGCAGCCTAGGGTTGGGCTCACCCCTCCACTTT. The chain combines TRBV7-6 with TRBJ1-6, with D hard to call. The CDR3 has 13 amino acids. CDR1 is SGHVS, CDR2 FNYEAQ, per germline. V was trimmed by 5 bases and J by 10 bases, leaving 12 bases between them. Based on the CDR3 plus reference TRBV7-6 and TRBJ1-6, the full variable domain is GAGVSQSPRYKVTKRGQDVALRCDPISGHVSLYWYRQALGQGPEFLTYFNYEAQQDKSGLPNDRFSAERPEGSISTLTIQRTEQRDSAMYRCASSLGLGSPLHFGNGTRLTVT.

This sequence joins TRBV19 and TRBJ2-6; 7 nucleotides agree with TRBD1. In germline, CDR1 is LNHDA, CDR2 SQIVND (reference sequence). V shed 5 bases, J shed 1 base, and the junction held 2 bases outside the gene matches. The CDR3 has 15 amino acids. This CDR3 is CASSATGSGANVLTF. The CDR3 DNA sequence: TGTGCCAGTAGTGCGACAGGGTCTGGGGCCAACGTCCTGACTTTC.

This sequence joins TRBV19 and TRBJ1-5, with D possibly TRBD1 on 5 matching bases. The germline V and J ends were trimmed by 7 bases and 2 bases, with 15 bases remaining between them. The CDR3 has 15 amino acids. Germline V gene lookup returns CDR1 LNHDA and CDR2 SQIVND (reference sequence). The CDR3 sequence is CASIMGGQGNQPQHF. CDR3 coding DNA: TGTGCCAGTATCATGGGGGGTCAGGGCAATCAGCCCCAGCATTTT. Filled out from reference TRBV19 and TRBJ1-5, the complete variable domain reads DGGITQSPKYLFRKEGQNVTLSCEQNLNHDAMYWYRQDPGQGLRLIYYSQIVNDFQKGDIAEGYSVSREKKESFPLTVTSAQKNPTAFYLCASIMGGQGNQPQHFGDGTRLSIL.

This chain's CDR3 is CAWSVSTAYGYTF. The CDR3, as DNA: TGTGCCTGGAGTGTTTCGACAGCCTATGGCTACACCTTC. The genes are TRBV30 and TRBJ1-2, with D possibly TRBD1 on 5 matching bases. With 0 bases removed from V and 4 bases from J, the gap between germline ends came to 9 bases. The CDR3 has 13 amino acids. CDR1 GTSNPN and CDR2 SVGIG come from the germline V gene (reference sequence).

The V call is TRBV10-3, the J call TRBJ1-1, with 9 bases aligning to TRBD1. With 4 bases clipped from V and 7 bases from J, the junction kept 7 bases outside the gene matches. CDR3 size: 14 residues. In germline, CDR1 is ENHRY, CDR2 SYGVKD. This CDR3 is CAISGTGGPDEAFF. CDR3 in DNA: TGTGCCATCAGTGGTACAGGGGGCCCAGATGAAGCTTTCTTT.

V and J are TRBV4-3 and TRBJ1-2; D may be TRBD1 (6 bases). The CDR3 totals 15 residues. V lost 4 bases to trimming and J lost 0 bases, with 12 bases between them. CDR1 is LGHNA, CDR2 YSLEER, per germline. The DNA of the CDR3 is TGCGCCAGCAGCCCAGGGGTCCAGTCTAACTATGGCTACACCTTC. It translates to CASSPGVQSNYGYTF.

This clone was picked up a small number of times. The chain has TRBV10-1 and TRBJ1-2, with D hard to call. CDR3 length equals 14 residues. Germline CDR1 and CDR2: WNHNN and SYGVQD (reference sequence). V lost 10 bases and J 2 bases, leaving 17 bases between the germline ends. Here the CDR3 reads CAIGPYGRNYGYTF. The CDR3 region has the DNA TGCGCCATCGGGCCGTACGGGAGAAACTATGGCTACACCTTC.

The chain joins TRBV4-3 to TRBJ1-4, with 9 bases that match TRBD1. The trim removed 1 base at V and 10 bases at J, leaving 7 bases unmatched. Germline CDR1 LGHNA, CDR2 YSLEER. The CDR3 contains 15 residues. This CDR3 is CASSQGTGVLGKLFF. CDR3 DNA: TGCGCCAGCAGCCAAGGGACAGGGGTGCTTGGAAAACTGTTTTTT.

The V call is TRBV7-3, the J call TRBJ2-6; tentative D call: TRBD1 (5 bases). This CDR3 is built from 17 residues. V was cut by 0 bases and J by 2 bases, with 11 bases left in between. Germline values: CDR1 SGHTA, CDR2 FQGTGA. For the CDR3, the DNA is TGTGCCAGCAGCTTAACGAGTAGGGGCGCTGGGGCCAACGTCCTGACTTTC. Translation gives CASSLTSRGAGANVLTF.

This clone has only one observation. The rearrangement joins TRBV6-4 to TRBJ1-2; TRBD1 aligns across 11 bases. Germline loops: CDR1 MRHNA, CDR2 SNTAGT. The V gene end was trimmed by 5 bases and the J gene end by 5 bases; junction bases not matched to a gene: 7. The CDR3 sequence is 15 residues long. The DNA for the CDR3 is TGTGCCAGCAGTTTCGGACAGGGGGCAGGTTATGGCTACACCTTC. It yields the protein CASSFGQGAGYGYTF.

This clone showed up just once. The J gene is TRBJ1-2, the V gene TRBV30; the D is unclear. Germline CDR1 reads GTSNPN; CDR2 reads SVGIG (reference sequence). Trimming removed 5 bases at V and 3 bases at J, with 7 bases between. The CDR3 consists of 11 residues. This CDR3 reads CAWDIDYGYTF. In DNA form, the CDR3 reads TGTGCCTGGGACATCGACTATGGCTACACCTTC.

Details on this clone: The junction differs from germline at one of its ends, possibly a read error. The gene calls are TRBV29-1 and TRBJ1-2; D gene ambiguous. The CDR3 has 10 residues. CDR1 is SQVTM and CDR2 is ANQGSEA in the germline V gene. The CDR3 nucleotides are TGCAGCGTTGAAGAAGTAGGACGGACTTTC. Translation gives CSVEEVGRTF. The full variable domain, rest sourced from reference TRBV29-1 and TRBJ1-2, is SAVISQKPSRDICQRGTSLTIQCQVDSQVTMMFWYRQQPGQSLTLIATANQGSEATYESGFVIDKFPISRPNLTFSTLTVSNMSPEDSSIYLCSVEEVGRTFGSGTRLTVV.

The CDR3 nucleotides are TGTGCCAGCAGCAGTACTAGCGGGGGCACAGATACGCAGTATTTT. This encodes CASSSTSGGTDTQYF. The J gene is TRBJ2-3, the V gene TRBV4-2; 10 nucleotides line up with TRBD2. The CDR3 is made up of 15 amino acids. The germline V gene encodes CDR1 LGHNA and CDR2 YNFKEQ. The junction had 3 bases not matched to a gene; V was cut back by 5 bases and J by 1 base.

The rearrangement uses TRBV11-2 and TRBJ2-2; 9 bases agree with TRBD2. The junction had 9 bases not matched to a gene; V was cut back by 3 bases and J by 4 bases. The CDR3 runs 17 residues. Germline CDR1 reads SGHAT; CDR2 reads FQNNGV. The DNA of the CDR3 is TGTGCCAGCAGCTTTTTGTCTGCGGGGGGGCCCACCGGGGAGCTGTTTTTT. Translation gives CASSFLSAGGPTGELFF.

This clone is a singleton in its sample. The CDR3 DNA follows: TGTGCCAGCAGCTTAACGGGACTAGCGGGGGGTCACGAGCAGTTCTTC. Amino acids: CASSLTGLAGGHEQFF. V and J are TRBV7-6 and TRBJ2-1; 15 bases line up with TRBD2. The junction had 6 bases not matched to a gene; V was cut back by 2 bases and J by 10 bases. The CDR3 runs to 16 residues. Germline V gene sequence: CDR1 SGHVS, CDR2 FNYEAQ.

The chain joins TRBV5-4 to TRBJ2-2; 9 bases fit TRBD2. The ends lost 3 bases at V and 10 bases at J; junction bases unmatched: 13. Germline V gives CDR1 SGHNT, CDR2 YYREEE (reference sequence). The CDR3 runs 16 residues. The CDR3, as DNA: TGTGCCAGCAGCTCGGGCCTAGCGGGGCTCCATGAGGAGCTGTTTTTT. Its protein is CASSSGLAGLHEELFF.

This clone is a singleton in its sample. The CDR3: CATETGGTYNSPLHF. The CDR3 bases are TGTGCCACCGAAACCGGGGGGACCTATAATTCACCCCTCCACTTT. This rearrangement joins TRBV6-1 to TRBJ1-6; TRBD1 is a possible D gene (5 bases). Trimming stripped 10 bases from V and 2 bases from J, with 15 bases between. The CDR3 runs 15 residues. Germline CDR1 MNHNS, CDR2 SASEGT.

The chain links TRBV6-5 to TRBJ1-3, with D hard to call. V lost 6 bases and J 4 bases, leaving 16 bases between the germline ends. The germline CDR1 and CDR2 sequences are MNHEY and SVGAGI. The CDR3 totals 15 residues. The DNA of the CDR3 is TGTGCCAGCAGCACTGATTGGAGGCCGGGAAACACCATATATTTT. Translation gives CASSTDWRPGNTIYF.

The V gene is TRBV7-3, the J gene TRBJ2-7, with 7 positions matching TRBD1. CDR1 and CDR2 from the germline V gene are SGHTA and FQGTGA. The CDR3 consists of 14 residues. V was clipped by 5 bases and J by 2 bases; unmatched bases: 6. CDR3 bases: TGTGCCAGCAGCGTAGAAGACAGGGCCTACGAGCAGTACTTC. It yields the protein CASSVEDRAYEQYF.

The CDR3 DNA reads as TGTGCCAGGGACAGAGTCATGAACACTGAAGCTTTCTTT. Amino acid sequence: CARDRVMNTEAFF. The rearrangement links TRBV30 to TRBJ1-1; 7 nucleotides line up with TRBD1. This CDR3 contains 13 residues. In germline, CDR1 is GTSNPN, CDR2 SVGIG (reference sequence). With V trimmed by 8 bases and J by 0 bases, 6 bases remained unmatched.

The chain is built from TRBV10-3 and TRBJ1-1; 7 bases align to TRBD1. In germline, CDR1 is ENHRY, CDR2 SYGVKD. With V trimmed by 1 base and J by 9 bases, 5 bases remained unmatched. CDR3 length: 13 amino acids. This chain's CDR3 is CAISEYSRGKAFF. Written as DNA, the CDR3 is TGTGCCATCAGTGAGTATAGCAGGGGGAAAGCTTTCTTT.

The chain carries TRBV5-4 and TRBJ2-7; the D gene is possibly TRBD2 (7 bases). CDR1 and CDR2 from the germline V gene are SGHNT and YYREEE (reference sequence). This CDR3 has 14 amino acids. The V and J ends lost 0 bases and 6 bases respectively, with 13 bases between them. The DNA of the CDR3 is TGTGCCAGCAGCTTGGAGGGAGGGGGGATCGAGCAGTACTTC. Its protein product is CASSLEGGGIEQYF.